A single sample is the source of the 31 T cell receptor beta chains below, sequenced in a study of Ad26.COV2.S vaccination and SARS-CoV-2 variants. The treatment is: about 20 received Ad26.COV2.S at low or high dose, single or two shots; several received placebo; per-sample allocation not given. The investigators took samples on day 63 after the first vaccine or placebo injection. Assay used: immunoSEQ multiplex PCR; TCRdb lists only in-frame clones, some missing. The sample includes around 340,000 clones, around 89% of them seen just once. Sequencing was performed on peripheral blood, taken in a trial of Ad26.COV2.S vaccine versus placebo. These receptors were collected from a person aged 18-60 years who received the Ad26.COV2.S COVID-19 vaccine or a placebo.

The J gene is TRBJ2-6, the V gene TRBV5-1; possible D gene TRBD1, 6 bases. V was pared by 4 bases and J by 1 base, with 9 bases between. Per the germline V gene, CDR1 is SGHRS and CDR2 is YFSETQ. The CDR3 runs to 15 residues. The CDR3 bases are TGCGCCAGCAGCCCTACAGGGTCTGGGGCCAACGTCCTGACTTTC. Translated: CASSPTGSGANVLTF.

The genes are TRBV5-1 and TRBJ1-4, with D unresolved. The length of the CDR3 is 13 residues. Looked up from germline, CDR1 is SGHRS and CDR2 is YFSETQ. The V gene lost 0 bases and the J gene lost 3 bases, with 3 bases spanning the gap. CDR3 in amino acids: CASSLVANEKLFF. DNA for the CDR3: TGCGCCAGCAGCTTGGTCGCTAATGAAAAACTGTTTTTT.

The chain has TRBV7-2 and TRBJ1-3; D gene ambiguous. Germline V CDR1 and CDR2: SGHTA, FQGNSA. The V and J ends lost 7 bases and 0 bases respectively, with 13 bases between them. The CDR3 contains 15 residues. CDR3 sequence reads: CASTISVSSGNTIYF. The CDR3 DNA sequence: TGTGCCAGCACCATATCAGTCAGCTCTGGAAACACCATATATTTT.

V gene TRBV6-6 combines with J gene TRBJ2-3, with D possibly being TRBD1 or TRBD2 (6 bases each). This CDR3 has 14 residues. Trimming took 0 bases from V and 6 from J, leaving 10 bases between them. Germline values: CDR1 MNHNY, CDR2 SVGAGI (reference sequence). For the CDR3, the DNA is TGTGCCAGCAGTTACTCTGGGGGGCGGGATACGCAGTATTTT. Translation gives CASSYSGGRDTQYF.

There are a few counts of this clone. This sequence joins TRBV19 and TRBJ1-5; D is possibly TRBD1 (5 bases). This CDR3 spans 14 amino acids. V was pared by 6 bases and J by 0 bases, with 9 bases between. The germline V gene has CDR1 LNHDA and CDR2 SQIVND (reference sequence). CDR3 sequence reads: CASSRVFSNQPQHF. In DNA, the CDR3 is TGTGCCAGTAGCAGGGTATTTAGCAATCAGCCCCAGCATTTT.

The CDR3 protein is CASSGDRGSTGELFF. Written as DNA, the CDR3 is TGTGCCAGCAGCGGGGACAGGGGAAGCACCGGGGAGCTGTTTTTT. This chain connects TRBV6-4 to TRBJ2-2, with 10 bases lining up with TRBD1. Germline V CDR1 and CDR2: MRHNA, SNTAGT. The CDR3 has 15 residues. Germline trimming cut 6 bases from V and 4 bases from J; bases unmatched to any gene: 5.

This clone was observed once. One end of the junction fails to match germline, which may point to a read error. The chain employs TRBV5-1 and TRBJ2-2; the D call may be TRBD1 or TRBD2 (5 bases each). The CDR3 runs to 16 residues. The V gene's germline CDR1 is SGHRS and CDR2 YFSETQ. The CDR3 bases are TGCGCCAGCACCTTGGGACGCCTGACGAACACCGGGGAGCTGTTTTTT. Its translation is CASTLGRLTNTGELFF.

Only one count was recorded for this clone. The rearrangement uses TRBV7-2 and TRBJ1-2; D remains ambiguous. With 5 bases removed from V and 3 bases from J, the gap between germline ends came to 16 bases. The CDR3 is 15 amino acids. Germline CDR1 is SGHTA and CDR2 is FQGNSA. DNA for the CDR3: TGTGCCAGCAGCCCGGAGAGTTGGGGAGACTATGGCTACACCTTC. Translated: CASSPESWGDYGYTF. Combining the CDR3 with reference TRBV7-2 and TRBJ1-2 gives the whole variable domain GAGVSQSPSNKVTEKGKDVELRCDPISGHTALYWYRQSLGQGLEFLIYFQGNSAPDKSGLPSDRFSAERTGGSVSTLTIQRTQQEDSAVYLCASSPESWGDYGYTFGSGTRLTVV.

The chain couples TRBV7-9 to TRBJ2-1; TRBD1 aligns across 7 bases. This CDR3 comprises 16 residues. Germline V gene sequence: CDR1 SEHNR, CDR2 FQNEAQ (reference sequence). Trimming at V came to 4 bases and at J to 10 bases, leaving 16 bases not matched to a gene. DNA of the CDR3: TGTGCCAGCAGCTCGACAGGGACGTCCTTTGGGGAAGAGCAGTTCTTC. Its protein product is CASSSTGTSFGEEQFF.

V is TRBV5-4 and J is TRBJ2-7; 8 bases agree with TRBD1. CDR3 length: 15 amino acids. Germline values: CDR1 SGHNT, CDR2 YYREEE (reference sequence). Trimming at V came to 0 bases and at J to 4 bases, leaving 6 bases not matched to a gene. CDR3 sequence: CASSLGQGALYEQYF. CDR3 coding DNA: TGTGCCAGCAGCTTGGGTCAGGGGGCACTTTACGAGCAGTACTTC.

The chain joins TRBV7-9 to TRBJ2-7; 9 nucleotides agree with TRBD2. The V and J ends lost 4 bases and 3 bases, in that order; junction bases with no gene match: 13. CDR1 and CDR2 from the germline V gene are SEHNR and FQNEAQ (reference sequence). CDR3 length: 17 amino acids. CDR3 loop: CASSSRRLAESNYEQYF. The CDR3 DNA reads as TGTGCCAGCAGCTCCCGAAGACTAGCGGAGTCCAACTACGAGCAGTACTTC.

The chain recombines TRBV7-9 with TRBJ2-3; TRBD2 aligns across 11 bases. The CDR3 consists of 14 residues. Per the germline V gene, CDR1 is SEHNR and CDR2 is FQNEAQ (reference sequence). With 2 bases clipped from V and 5 bases from J, the junction kept 0 bases outside the gene matches. CDR3 sequence reads: CASSLTSGRDTQYF. The CDR3, as DNA: TGTGCCAGCAGCTTAACTAGCGGGAGAGATACGCAGTATTTT. The full variable domain, with the rest looked up from reference TRBV7-9 and TRBJ2-3, is DTGVSQNPRHKITKRGQNVTFRCDPISEHNRLYWYRQTLGQGPEFLTYFQNEAQLEKSRLLSDRFSAERPKGSFSTLEIQRTEQGDSAMYLCASSLTSGRDTQYFGPGTRLTVL.

The chain couples TRBV19 to TRBJ2-2; D possibly corresponds to TRBD2 (6 bases). The ends were cut back, 5 bases at V and 1 base at J, with 11 bases in the middle. This CDR3 has 15 amino acids. Germline CDR1 and CDR2: LNHDA and SQIVND (reference sequence). CDR3 bases: TGTGCCAGTAGTGCCGGGACTGAGAACACCGGGGAGCTGTTTTTT. As protein: CASSAGTENTGELFF. Supplemented by reference TRBV19 and TRBJ2-2, the full variable domain reads DGGITQSPKYLFRKEGQNVTLSCEQNLNHDAMYWYRQDPGQGLRLIYYSQIVNDFQKGDIAEGYSVSREKKESFPLTVTSAQKNPTAFYLCASSAGTENTGELFFGEGSRLTVL.

V is TRBV29-1 and J is TRBJ1-2, with 7 positions matching TRBD1. The V and J ends lost 3 bases and 8 bases, in that order; junction bases with no gene match: 9. From germline, CDR1 is SQVTM and CDR2 ANQGSEA. The CDR3 runs to 13 residues. The CDR3 spells CSVEVTGAEGYTF. CDR3 coding DNA: TGCAGCGTTGAGGTCACAGGGGCGGAGGGCTACACCTTC.

The chain couples TRBV6-5 to TRBJ2-1; D remains unclear. V lost 5 bases and J lost 4, with 15 bases in between. CDR3 length: 15 amino acids. The germline V gene encodes CDR1 MNHEY and CDR2 SVGAGI. CDR3 nucleotide sequence: TGTGCCAGCAGTCCGGCCTCACTCGGGTACAATGAGCAGTTCTTC. Residues: CASSPASLGYNEQFF.

A few counts support this clone. V gene TRBV29-1 combines with J gene TRBJ2-1; 15 bases map to TRBD2. This CDR3 spans 16 amino acids. Unmatched junction bases numbered 4, after V lost 1 base and J lost 6 bases. The germline V gene encodes CDR1 SQVTM and CDR2 ANQGSEA. The CDR3 loop reads CSVEGTSGGAGNEQFF. For the CDR3, the DNA is TGCAGCGTTGAAGGGACTAGCGGGGGGGCCGGCAATGAGCAGTTCTTC.

The CDR3 DNA reads TGTGCCACCAGGACAGGGGAGAGTAACTATGGCTACACCTTC. It specifies CATRTGESNYGYTF. The gene calls are TRBV7-9 and TRBJ1-2; TRBD1 matches 9 bases. From germline, CDR1 is SEHNR and CDR2 FQNEAQ (reference sequence). This CDR3 has 14 amino acids. J lost 1 base, V lost 10 bases, and 7 bases had no gene match.

This clone has just one count. The V gene is TRBV4-1, the J gene TRBJ2-3; the D gene is possibly TRBD1 (6 bases). The CDR3 loop spans 13 amino acids. The V and J ends lost 6 bases and 5 bases respectively, with 12 bases between them. Looked up from germline, CDR1 is MGHRA and CDR2 is YSYEKL. Written as DNA, the CDR3 is TGCGCCAGCAGACCATTGACAGGAGATACGCAGTATTTT. As protein: CASRPLTGDTQYF.

The CDR3 DNA reads as TGCAGTGCTAGTGGGACAGGTGAAGAGACCCAGTACTTC. Translated, it gives CSASGTGEETQYF. The chain combines TRBV20-1 with TRBJ2-5, with 8 bases that match TRBD1. The CDR3 loop spans 13 amino acids. J lost 3 bases, V lost 3 bases, and 3 bases had no gene match. Germline values: CDR1 DFQATT, CDR2 SNEGSKA (reference sequence).

The V call is TRBV15, the J call TRBJ2-1; D remains ambiguous. V lost 0 bases to trimming and J lost 9 bases, with 18 bases between them. The CDR3 length is 16 residues. CDR1 is LNHNV and CDR2 is YYDKDF in the germline V gene (reference sequence). DNA of the CDR3: TGTGCCACCAGCAGAGATGGTGGTCAGTTTGGGTTTGAGCAGTTCTTC. Its protein is CATSRDGGQFGFEQFF.

This chain joins TRBV6-6 and TRBJ1-5; D is unresolved. Trimming removed 8 bases at V and 0 bases at J, with 8 bases between. This CDR3 contains 13 residues. Per the germline V gene, CDR1 is MNHNY and CDR2 is SVGAGI (reference sequence). CDR3 sequence reads: CASVKDSNQPQHF. The CDR3 DNA reads as TGTGCCAGCGTGAAAGATAGCAATCAGCCCCAGCATTTT.

The rearrangement joins TRBV15 to TRBJ1-1; no clear D. Germline assignment: CDR1 LNHNV and CDR2 YYDKDF (reference sequence). The CDR3 covers 17 residues. V dropped 0 bases and J dropped 5 bases, with 19 bases sitting between them. The CDR3 loop reads CATSRDLGGGWVTEAFF. Here the CDR3 DNA reads TGTGCCACCAGCAGAGATTTAGGTGGTGGTTGGGTTACTGAAGCTTTCTTT.

This clone was observed a few times. The chain links TRBV30 to TRBJ2-1; TRBD2 matches 8 bases. The CDR3 consists of 14 residues. Trimming at V came to 3 bases and at J to 3 bases, leaving 4 bases not matched to a gene. Germline V lookup: CDR1 GTSNPN, CDR2 SVGIG (reference sequence). The CDR3 DNA sequence: TGTGCCTGGAGACTAGCGGAGAACTACAATGAGCAGTTCTTC. Protein sequence: CAWRLAENYNEQFF.

V and J are TRBV6-5 and TRBJ2-6; D remains ambiguous. Germline V lookup: CDR1 MNHEY, CDR2 SVGAGI. There are 15 residues in the CDR3. Trimming took off 2 bases at V and 2 bases at J, with 7 bases between the two ends. The CDR3 sequence: CASSYKITGANVLTF. CDR3 in DNA: TGTGCCAGCAGTTACAAGATAACTGGGGCCAACGTCCTGACTTTC.

This clone has just a few counts. The J gene is TRBJ1-3, the V gene TRBV4-1; D unclear. In germline, CDR1 is MGHRA, CDR2 YSYEKL. V was pared by 1 base and J by 4 bases, with 14 bases between. The CDR3 loop spans 16 amino acids. CDR3 amino acids: CASSQAERGLGNTIYF. CDR3 DNA sequence: TGCGCCAGCAGCCAAGCTGAACGTGGGTTAGGAAACACCATATATTTT.

The rearrangement uses TRBV12-3 or TRBV12-4 and TRBJ1-2, with a tentative D call TRBD1 (5 bases). V was pared by 5 bases and J by 3 bases, with 10 bases between. The CDR3 contains 13 residues. CDR3: CASSIRAHYGYTF. The CDR3 bases are TGTGCCAGCAGTATCAGGGCGCACTATGGCTACACCTTC.

The chain carries TRBV6-2 or TRBV6-3 and TRBJ1-6; D unresolved. CDR3 size: 14 residues. V lost 2 bases and J lost 7, with 9 bases in between. The germline V gene encodes CDR1 MNHEY and CDR2 SVGEGT. CDR3 DNA: TGTGCCAGCAGTTACGGTGTCGGGAATTCACCCCTCCACTTT. Translated: CASSYGVGNSPLHF.

This chain links TRBV18 with TRBJ1-5, with TRBD1 matching over 9 bases. J gave up 6 bases and V 6 bases, and 6 bases lay outside the gene matches. This CDR3 region has 14 residues. Germline-derived CDR1 and CDR2 are KGHSH and LQKENI. The CDR3 sequence is CASSLGQGSQPQHF. In DNA, the CDR3 is TGTGCCAGCTCTCTGGGACAGGGCAGTCAGCCCCAGCATTTT.

This sequence joins TRBV7-3 and TRBJ2-1; no definite D call. The CDR3 totals 13 residues. Trimming took 0 bases from V and 4 from J, leaving 4 bases between them. Germline-derived CDR1 and CDR2 are SGHTA and FQGTGA. The CDR3 is CASSLTLYNEQFF. In DNA, the CDR3 is TGTGCCAGCAGCTTAACCCTTTACAATGAGCAGTTCTTC.

CDR3 sequence (DNA): TGTGCCAGCAAAGAACTACAGGGGAACAGCGAGCAGTACTTC. Protein sequence: CASKELQGNSEQYF. This rearrangement joins TRBV19 to TRBJ2-7, with 7 bases aligning to TRBD1. Germline values: CDR1 LNHDA, CDR2 SQIVND (reference sequence). The junction had 14 bases not matched to a gene; V was cut back by 9 bases and J by 6 bases. The CDR3 extends over 14 amino acids.

The rearrangement uses TRBV6-5 and TRBJ2-7; maybe TRBD2 (6 bases). CDR1 and CDR2 from the germline V gene are MNHEY and SVGAGI. The CDR3 is made up of 13 amino acids. V was pared by 7 bases and J by 3 bases, with 13 bases between. The CDR3: CASTSGLIYEQYF. CDR3 DNA: TGTGCCAGCACCTCGGGACTCATCTACGAGCAGTACTTC.